Below, 22 T cell receptor beta chains from the same sample are listed, as sequenced in a study of cytomegalovirus exposure and HLA in healthy donors. The PCR ran on 60 Vbeta and 13 Jbeta primers. The method was immunoSEQ multiplex PCR; TCRdb's version includes in-frame clones alone and lacks a portion of them. The sample carries approximately 170,000 clones, 60% to 80% recorded once. The specimen was PBMCs. These TCRs come from a man aged 40-50 years in good health and CMV-seronegative.

Details on this clone: A junction end diverges from the germline sequence, so it may reflect a read error. This chain joins TRBV10-3 and TRBJ2-7, with 15 bases identical to TRBD2. CDR3 size: 17 residues. CDR1 and CDR2 (germline): ENHRY, SYGVKD. The DNA for the CDR3 is TGTGCCGTCAGTTCGGGACTAGCGGGGGGTCCCTCCTACGAGCAGTACTTC. This codes for CAVSSGLAGGPSYEQYF.

The gene calls are TRBV18 and TRBJ1-2; 10 nucleotides align to TRBD1. V lost 1 base to trimming and J lost 6 bases; unmatched junction nucleotides: 8. Germline V gives CDR1 KGHSH, CDR2 LQKENI. The CDR3 is 16 amino acids. The CDR3 loop is CASSPQRDRGLHGYTF. Written as DNA, the CDR3 is TGTGCCAGCTCACCACAACGGGACAGGGGACTGCATGGCTACACCTTC.

The chain links TRBV5-6 to TRBJ1-4, with 10 nucleotides matching TRBD1. Looked up from germline, CDR1 is SGHDT and CDR2 is YYEEEE. The CDR3 is made up of 15 amino acids. Trimming took 4 bases from V and 7 from J; bases not matched to a gene: 7. This CDR3 reads CASSPRTGGSEKLFF. The CDR3 DNA is TGTGCCAGCAGCCCCCGGACAGGGGGAAGTGAAAAACTGTTTTTT.

The chain couples TRBV7-9 to TRBJ2-2, with 7 bases that match TRBD1. Trimming removed 7 bases from V and 6 bases from J; junction bases left unmatched: 11. Germline CDR1 and CDR2: SEHNR and FQNEAQ (reference sequence). This CDR3 comprises 15 residues. The DNA for the CDR3 is TGTGCCAGCACTCGCACGGGACAGATACCCGGGGAGCTGTTTTTT. Its translation: CASTRTGQIPGELFF.

Only a few counts were recorded for this clone. V and J are TRBV2 and TRBJ2-7; 8 bases agree with TRBD1. The CDR3 is 13 amino acids. Per the germline V gene, CDR1 is SNHLY and CDR2 is FYNNEI. J lost 2 bases, V lost 4 bases, and 1 base had no gene match. CDR3 bases: TGTGCCAGCAGTGGACAGGGGACCTACGAGCAGTACTTC. It yields the protein CASSGQGTYEQYF.

This clone appeared a single time. This chain uses TRBV25-1 with TRBJ1-6, with 7 bases matching TRBD1. V gave up 6 bases and J gave up 7 bases; unmatched junction bases: 6. This CDR3 contains 14 residues. Germline CDR1 is MGHDK and CDR2 is SYGVNS. The CDR3 loop is CASRTTGTNSPLHF. For the CDR3, the DNA is TGTGCCAGCAGGACGACAGGGACAAATTCACCCCTCCACTTT.

This clone was counted a few times. The chain couples TRBV9 to TRBJ2-7; D is possibly TRBD1 (5 bases). Per germline, CDR1 SGDLS and CDR2 YYNGEE. This CDR3 contains 15 residues. Trimming cost V 4 bases and J 0 bases, with 14 bases left between them. The CDR3 reads CASSIGLGVSYEQYF. For the CDR3, the DNA is TGTGCCAGCAGCATAGGATTAGGGGTCTCCTACGAGCAGTACTTC. Filled out from reference TRBV9 and TRBJ2-7, the complete variable domain reads DSGVTQTPKHLITATGQRVTLRCSPRSGDLSVYWYQQSLDQGLQFLIQYYNGEERAKGNILERFSAQQFPDLHSELNLSSLELGDSALYFCASSIGLGVSYEQYFGPGTRLTVT.

The chain couples TRBV5-1 to TRBJ2-5; tentatively, D is TRBD1 (5 bases). Germline V lookup: CDR1 SGHRS, CDR2 YFSETQ. The V end was cut by 2 bases, the J end by 2 bases, with 13 bases between. This CDR3 is 15 amino acids long. CDR3 region: CASSFQGPLQETQYF. In DNA form, the CDR3 reads TGCGCCAGCAGCTTTCAGGGTCCTTTACAAGAGACCCAGTACTTC.

The chain carries TRBV10-3 and TRBJ2-2; 13 nucleotides align to TRBD2. The CDR3 covers 15 residues. Germline V gene data show CDR1 as ENHRY and CDR2 as SYGVKD. The V and J ends lost 7 bases and 6 bases, in that order; junction bases with no gene match: 5. The CDR3 DNA reads as TGTGCCATCACCACGGGACTAGCGGGGTCCGGGGAGCTGTTTTTT. Residues: CAITTGLAGSGELFF.

The CDR3 protein is CASSRRQGEQPQHF. CDR3 nucleotides: TGTGCCAGCAGTCGTCGACAGGGGGAACAGCCCCAGCATTTT. The J gene is TRBJ1-5, the V gene TRBV6-1, with 9 bases aligning to TRBD1. Unmatched junction bases numbered 6, after V lost 5 bases and J lost 7 bases. Germline CDR1 is MNHNS and CDR2 is SASEGT. This CDR3 has 14 residues.

The chain joins TRBV6-5 to TRBJ2-1, with 9 bases fitting TRBD2. V lost 1 base, J lost 7 bases, and 5 bases stayed unmatched. This CDR3 spans 15 amino acids. Germline values: CDR1 MNHEY, CDR2 SVGAGI. The CDR3 loop is CASSYFAGGLNEQFF. The CDR3 DNA sequence: TGTGCCAGCAGTTACTTCGCGGGGGGGCTAAATGAGCAGTTCTTC.

This chain joins TRBV5-1 and TRBJ1-4; maybe TRBD1 (6 bases). The CDR3 spans 14 residues. Between the trimmed V and J ends, which lost 2 bases and 6 bases, there was a span of 11 bases. From germline, CDR1 is SGHRS and CDR2 YFSETQ. CDR3 sequence reads: CASSFGGGDEKLFF. The CDR3, as DNA: TGCGCCAGCAGCTTCGGAGGGGGGGATGAAAAACTGTTTTTT. Full variable domain (missing parts from reference TRBV5-1 and TRBJ1-4): KAGVTQTPRYLIKTRGQQVTLSCSPISGHRSVSWYQQTPGQGLQFLFEYFSETQRNKGNFPGRFSGRQFSNSRSEMNVSTLELGDSALYLCASSFGGGDEKLFFGSGTQLSVL.

J is TRBJ1-2 and V is TRBV7-2; the match to TRBD1 covers 8 bases. The CDR3 is made up of 13 amino acids. Unmatched junction bases numbered 9, after V lost 5 bases and J lost 10 bases. The germline V gene encodes CDR1 SGHTA and CDR2 FQGNSA. The chain's CDR3 is CASSPRQGMDYTF. In nucleotides, the CDR3 is TGTGCCAGCAGCCCTCGACAGGGGATGGACTACACCTTC.

The chain joins TRBV5-1 to TRBJ1-2, with a weak D call TRBD1 (6 bases). The germline V gene has CDR1 SGHRS and CDR2 YFSETQ. The CDR3 has 15 amino acids. V lost 0 bases and J 6 bases, leaving 15 bases between the germline ends. The CDR3 loop reads CASSLALRTENGYTF. The CDR3 nucleotides are TGCGCCAGCAGCTTGGCCTTACGGACAGAAAATGGCTACACCTTC.

V and J are TRBV6-5 and TRBJ1-3; D may be TRBD1 (5 bases). The germline V gene encodes CDR1 MNHEY and CDR2 SVGAGI. V was shortened by 11 bases and J by 4 bases, with 12 bases between the two germline ends. The CDR3 has 12 residues. The CDR3 loop reads CAAQGKGNTIYF. CDR3 DNA sequence: TGTGCCGCTCAGGGTAAAGGAAACACCATATATTTT.

The chain couples TRBV13 to TRBJ2-7; D perhaps matches TRBD1 (5 bases). Per germline, CDR1 PRHDT and CDR2 FYEKMQ (reference sequence). V lost 2 bases and J lost 0, with 8 bases in between. The CDR3 sequence is 14 residues long. CDR3 bases: TGTGCCAGCAGCTTACAGGGAATCTCCTACGAGCAGTACTTC. Encoded protein: CASSLQGISYEQYF.

A remark on this clone: The sample has other DNA sequences that encode this CDR3 too. V is TRBV7-3 and J is TRBJ2-1, with TRBD2 identical over 7 bases. Germline values: CDR1 SGHTA, CDR2 FQGTGA. CDR3 size: 13 residues. V lost 2 bases, J lost 7 bases, and 2 bases stayed unmatched. The CDR3 DNA follows: TGTGCCAGCAGCTTAGGGGGAGGGAATGAGCAGTTCTTC. Protein sequence: CASSLGGGNEQFF.

This chain joins TRBV9 and TRBJ1-4; TRBD1 aligns across 7 bases. Unmatched junction bases numbered 8, after V lost 2 bases and J lost 7 bases. The CDR3 consists of 15 residues. Looked up from germline, CDR1 is SGDLS and CDR2 is YYNGEE. CDR3 protein: CASSVDDRVVEKLFF. CDR3 coding DNA: TGTGCCAGCAGCGTTGATGACAGGGTTGTTGAAAAACTGTTTTTT.

This clone has just a few counts. V and J are TRBV11-2 and TRBJ2-5; possible D gene TRBD1, 6 bases. The CDR3 has 13 residues. Germline V lookup: CDR1 SGHAT, CDR2 FQNNGV. Between the trimmed V and J ends, which lost 4 bases and 3 bases, there was a span of 9 bases. The CDR3 spells CASSSDRKETQYF. In DNA form, the CDR3 reads TGTGCCAGCAGCTCCGACAGGAAAGAGACCCAGTACTTC.

The chain carries TRBV2 and TRBJ1-2, with TRBD1 as a possible D gene (5 bases). CDR1 is SNHLY and CDR2 is FYNNEI in the germline V gene. CDR3 length: 14 residues. V was pared by 6 bases and J by 4 bases, with 15 bases between. The CDR3, as DNA: TGTGCCAGCAGCGACAGACGGAGACTCTATGGCTACACCTTC. Translation: CASSDRRRLYGYTF.

The chain carries TRBV28 and TRBJ2-5; weak D call: TRBD2 (5 bases). The CDR3 is 15 residues long. V lost 1 base and J 2 bases, leaving 11 bases between the germline ends. CDR1 is MDHEN, CDR2 SYDVKM, per germline. The CDR3 loop reads CASSLLVGDQETQYF. CDR3 coding DNA: TGTGCCAGCAGTTTATTGGTCGGGGATCAAGAGACCCAGTACTTC.

The chain uses TRBV10-3 and TRBJ1-2; D may be TRBD1 (6 bases). V shed 0 bases and J shed 8 bases, with 16 bases lying between them. The length of the CDR3 is 15 residues. Germline CDR1 reads ENHRY; CDR2 reads SYGVKD. CDR3 amino acids: CAISESAGDGDGYTF. The CDR3 DNA reads TGTGCCATCAGTGAGTCGGCAGGGGACGGAGACGGCTACACCTTC.